This TCR beta chain was identified during a study of blood T cell repertoires in COVID-19. The data were produced by immunoSEQ multiplex PCR, yet TCRdb's version contains in-frame clones alone and is incomplete. The sample includes some 170,000 clones, around 85% of them seen just once. This clone came up a few times. The CDR3 length is 16 residues. CDR1 MDHEN and CDR2 SYDVKM come from the germline V gene. V was cut by 3 bases and J by 4 bases, with 18 bases left in between. What was sequenced was PBMCs or T cells enriched from blood (not recorded which). The chain carries TRBV28 and TRBJ1-2; D is possibly TRBD1 (6 bases). The TCR originated in a man in his forties who had recovered from COVID-19. CDR3 DNA: TGTGCCAGCAGTTTCTTCCAGGGGAACTCTGGCTATGGCTACACCTTC. This codes for CASSFFQGNSGYGYTF.